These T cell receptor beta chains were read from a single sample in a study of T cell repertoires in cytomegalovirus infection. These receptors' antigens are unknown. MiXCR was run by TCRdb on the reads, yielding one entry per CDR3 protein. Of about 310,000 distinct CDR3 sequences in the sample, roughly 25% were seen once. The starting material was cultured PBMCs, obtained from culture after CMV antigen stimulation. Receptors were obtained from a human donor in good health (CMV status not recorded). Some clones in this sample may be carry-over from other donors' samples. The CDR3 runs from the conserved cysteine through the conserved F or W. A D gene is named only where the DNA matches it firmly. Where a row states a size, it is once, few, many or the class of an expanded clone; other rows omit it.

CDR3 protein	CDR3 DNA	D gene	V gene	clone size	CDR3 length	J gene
CASSPGPKGQPQHF	TGTGCCAGCAGCCCGGGCCCAAAAGGGCAGCCCCAGCATTTT	.	TRBV6-1	few	14	TRBJ1-5
CSADYGTTDYGYTF	TGCAGCGCTGACTACGGGACAACCGACTATGGCTACACCTTC	.	TRBV29-1	.	14	TRBJ1-2
CASSAGENTGELFF	TGTGCCAGCAGCGCGGGAGAGAACACCGGGGAGCTGTTTTTT	TRBD2	TRBV7-9	few	14	TRBJ2-2
CASSQTGAGANVLTF	TGTGCCAGCTCGCAAACAGGGGCCGGGGCCAACGTCCTGACTTTC	TRBD1	TRBV18	few	15	TRBJ2-6
CASSPGRKAFF	TGTGCCAGCAGTCCCGGACGAAAAGCTTTCTTT	.	TRBV12-3/TRBV12-4	few	11	TRBJ1-1
CASSQDPVAPLGTQYF	TGTGCCAGCAGCCAAGATCCTGTAGCACCCCTGGGGACCCAGTACTTC	.	TRBV4-2	many	16	TRBJ2-5
CASSSLTTGLNQPQHF	TGTGCCAGTAGTTCCTTGACGACAGGGTTGAATCAGCCCCAGCATTTT	TRBD1	TRBV19	.	16	TRBJ1-5
CASSPITSRTDTQYF	TGTGCCAGCTCACCTATAACGAGCCGCACAGATACGCAGTATTTT	.	TRBV18	.	15	TRBJ2-3
CASSLGTDAGELFF	TGTGCCAGCAGCTTGGGTACGGACGCCGGGGAGCTGTTTTTT	.	TRBV5-4	few	14	TRBJ2-2
CSARGQGAREQYF	TGCAGTGCTAGGGGACAGGGGGCGCGTGAGCAGTACTTC	TRBD1	TRBV20-1	.	13	TRBJ2-7
CASSLGAGPNEQYF	TGTGCCAGCAGCTTAGGAGCGGGACCGAACGAGCAGTACTTC	TRBD2	TRBV7-9	few	14	TRBJ2-7
CASSYPRERDEKLFF	TGTGCCAGCAGTTACCCCAGGGAGAGGGATGAAAAACTGTTTTTT	.	TRBV6-6	few	15	TRBJ1-4
CASSLRQGIHTGELFF	TGTGCCAGCAGCTTAAGACAGGGGATTCACACCGGGGAGCTGTTTTTT	TRBD1	TRBV7-9	many	16	TRBJ2-2